This entry features one T cell receptor (beta chain) sequence. Profiled with immunoSEQ multiplex PCR; TCRdb holds only in-frame clones, not every one. This sample has 180,000 or so clones; about 92% occur once, and the top ten carry 1% to 1.5%. The CDR3 spans 14 residues. V shed 6 bases and J 4 bases; nucleotides not matched to a gene: 7. CDR1 LNHDA and CDR2 SQIVND come from the germline V gene (reference sequence). This entry comes from a study of T cell responses to AZD1222 COVID-19 vaccine. The material sequenced was peripheral blood, taken 28 days after the second AZD1222 dose. The receptor was derived from an adult who received the AZD1222 COVID-19 vaccine. The V gene is TRBV19, the J gene TRBJ2-7; the match to TRBD1 covers 9 bases. The CDR3 nucleotides read TGTGCCAGTAGCGTGGGACAGGGACTTTACGAGCAGTACTTC. It is translated as CASSVGQGLYEQYF.